The 14 T cell receptor beta chains below were found in one sample sequenced in a study of T-cell memory formation after mild COVID-19. TCRdb passed the 5' RACE reads through MiXCR, listing each CDR3 protein once. The sample consists of approximately 260,000 distinct CDR3 sequences, roughly 18% of them appearing once. The sample was PBMCs or a T cell subset sorted from them (not recorded which). These receptors all come from a man aged 18 to 29 who had mild COVID-19 (a few samples of this study predate the infection). Cell type and time point are not known.

This clonotype was seen more than once but under ten times. This chain uses TRBV20-1 with TRBJ1-1; TRBD1 is a possible D gene (6 bases). Germline V gives CDR1 DFQATT, CDR2 SNEGSKA (reference sequence). The CDR3 is 12 residues long. V was clipped by 6 bases and J by 1 base, with 9 bases between them. CDR3 sequence (DNA): TGCAGTGCAGGACAGCAGAACACTGAAGCTTTCTTT. Protein sequence: CSAGQQNTEAFF.

This clonotype was picked up a small number of times. This chain uses TRBV3-1 with TRBJ2-2; maybe TRBD1 (5 bases). The germline CDR1 and CDR2 sequences are LGHDT and YNNKEL (reference sequence). V was cut by 3 bases and J by 0 bases, with 14 bases left in between. The CDR3 spans 17 residues. The CDR3 nucleotides read TGTGCCAGCAGCCAGGACACAGGCACCGCGAACACCGGGGAGCTGTTTTTT. Its protein product is CASSQDTGTANTGELFF.

This clonotype was counted a few times. V and J are TRBV12-3 or TRBV12-4 and TRBJ2-4, with TRBD2 identical over 8 bases. Germline trimming cut 3 bases from V and 8 bases from J; bases unmatched to any gene: 6. CDR3 length equals 14 residues. DNA of the CDR3: TGTGCCAGCAGTTTTCGGGGGGGAGTGGACATTCAGTACTTC. Its translation is CASSFRGGVDIQYF.

This chain connects TRBV7-9 to TRBJ2-7, with TRBD1 matching over 8 bases. J gave up 4 bases and V 6 bases, and 8 bases lay outside the gene matches. This CDR3 is 14 amino acids long. CDR1 and CDR2 from the germline V gene are SEHNR and FQNEAQ (reference sequence). CDR3 nucleotide sequence: TGTGCCAGCAGACAGGGGGGTCTCGCTTACGAGCAGTACTTC. Amino acid sequence: CASRQGGLAYEQYF.

The rearrangement uses TRBV7-8 and TRBJ2-3; TRBD2 aligns across 7 bases. Germline-derived CDR1 and CDR2 are SGHVS and FQNEAQ. This CDR3 spans 13 amino acids. V was clipped by 7 bases and J by 0 bases; unmatched bases: 1. CDR3 bases: TGTGCCAGCACCGGGGGGAGCACAGATACGCAGTATTTT. This sequence encodes CASTGGSTDTQYF.

In its sample, this clonotype was seen many times. The rearrangement joins TRBV7-2 to TRBJ2-7; the D is unclear. Between the trimmed V and J ends, which lost 1 base and 0 bases, there was a span of 7 bases. The CDR3 extends over 14 amino acids. Germline CDR1 and CDR2: SGHTA and FQGNSA. The CDR3 here is CASSLGLSSYEQYF. The CDR3, as DNA: TGTGCCAGCAGCTTAGGCCTGAGCTCCTACGAGCAGTACTTC.

The table lists this clonotype with a few counts. This sequence joins TRBV7-8 and TRBJ2-2; the match to TRBD1 covers 7 bases. Germline lookup yields CDR1 SGHVS and CDR2 FQNEAQ. This CDR3 has 14 residues. V shed 6 bases, J shed 1 base, and the junction held 2 bases outside the gene matches. The CDR3 nucleotides are TGTGCCAGCAGTCGACAGGGGAACACCGGGGAGCTGTTTTTT. It is translated as CASSRQGNTGELFF.

This clonotype was detected many times. The rearrangement links TRBV5-1 to TRBJ2-4, with D tentatively TRBD1 or TRBD2 (5 bases each). This CDR3 is 17 amino acids long. The germline CDR1 and CDR2 sequences are SGHRS and YFSETQ. V shed 3 bases and J shed 0 bases, with 16 bases lying between them. CDR3 sequence (DNA): TGCGCCAGCAGCTCGGGGCCGACAGTTCTAGCCAAAAACATTCAGTACTTC. As protein: CASSSGPTVLAKNIQYF.

This clonotype was found many times. The chain couples TRBV4-3 to TRBJ1-5; tentatively, D is TRBD1 (5 bases). This CDR3 comprises 15 residues. V was shortened by 1 base and J by 5 bases, with 12 bases between the two germline ends. Germline-derived CDR1 and CDR2 are LGHNA and YSLEER. The CDR3 loop is CASSQGGQPHQPQHF. In DNA form, the CDR3 reads TGCGCCAGCAGCCAAGGGGGCCAGCCCCATCAGCCCCAGCATTTT.

This clonotype was seen a few times. CDR3 region: CASSQGTFGSEQYV. For the CDR3, the DNA is TGTGCCAGCAGCCAAGGGACCTTCGGCTCCGAGCAGTACGTC. The chain combines TRBV4-2 with TRBJ2-7; no clear D gene. The CDR3 length is 14 residues. Germline V lookup: CDR1 LGHNA, CDR2 YNFKEQ. V gave up 1 base and J gave up 6 bases, with 13 bases separating them.

The sample holds one count of this clonotype. The V gene is TRBV4-1, the J gene TRBJ2-3; TRBD1 agrees at 8 bases. Losses at the gene ends were 4 bases for V and 0 bases for J; bases not matched to a gene: 6. In germline, CDR1 is MGHRA, CDR2 YSYEKL. The CDR3 runs 16 residues. CDR3: CASSPRQGMSTDTQYF. The CDR3 region has the DNA TGCGCCAGCAGCCCTAGACAGGGGATGAGCACAGATACGCAGTATTTT.

This clonotype has more than one count but fewer than ten. The rearrangement uses TRBV6-2 or TRBV6-3 and TRBJ1-6; a weak D match, TRBD1 (6 bases). Germline V gene sequence: CDR1 MNHEY, CDR2 SVGEGT. The length of the CDR3 is 16 residues. The V end lost 6 bases, the J end lost 0 bases, and 12 bases lay between the germline ends. Here the CDR3 reads CASRRGQSSYNSPLHF. CDR3 nucleotides: TGTGCCAGCAGACGCGGACAGAGCTCCTATAATTCACCCCTCCACTTT.

This clonotype has more than one count but fewer than ten. The V call is TRBV7-9, the J call TRBJ1-1, with 8 bases lining up with TRBD1. Germline CDR1 and CDR2: SEHNR and FQNEAQ (reference sequence). With V trimmed by 2 bases and J by 0 bases, 2 bases remained unmatched. CDR3 length equals 15 residues. CDR3 loop: CASSLNRGVNTEAFF. In DNA form, the CDR3 reads TGTGCCAGCAGCTTAAACAGGGGGGTGAACACTGAAGCTTTCTTT.

The J gene is TRBJ1-1, the V gene TRBV6-5, with D perhaps matching TRBD1 (6 bases). The CDR3 sequence is 17 residues long. Germline V gene lookup returns CDR1 MNHEY and CDR2 SVGAGI. V dropped 0 bases and J dropped 1 base, with 15 bases sitting between them. CDR3 loop: CASSYSRQGTANTEAFF. CDR3 sequence (DNA): TGTGCCAGCAGTTACTCTAGGCAGGGGACTGCGAACACTGAAGCTTTCTTT.